One sample yielded the 18 T cell receptor beta chains listed below, sequenced in a study of blood T cell repertoires in COVID-19. Libraries were prepared by immunoSEQ multiplex PCR; TCRdb keeps only in-frame clonotypes and omits some of them. Counted here are 120,000 or so clones, roughly 80% occurring once; the ten biggest clones make up roughly 25%. Sequencing was done on a sample of peripheral blood. These receptors originate from a human donor in a cohort sampled during active COVID-19.

This clone was detected once. V and J are TRBV24-1 and TRBJ2-7; 9 positions agree with TRBD1. Germline trimming cut 11 bases from V and 0 bases from J; bases unmatched to any gene: 16. This CDR3 has 17 amino acids. Looked up from germline, CDR1 is KGHDR and CDR2 is SFDVKD. Here the CDR3 DNA reads TGTGCCAGCATGGACAGGGGACCGAGTGAGGGCTCCTACGAGCAGTACTTC. Its protein is CASMDRGPSEGSYEQYF.

CDR3 residues: CASSPSLAAPNEQFF. DNA of the CDR3: TGTGCCAGCAGCCCCTCCCTAGCGGCCCCCAATGAGCAGTTCTTC. V gene TRBV11-3 combines with J gene TRBJ2-1; 7 nucleotides match TRBD2. This CDR3 comprises 15 residues. The J segment lost 6 bases and the V segment lost 5 bases, leaving 10 bases of the junction unmatched. Germline loops: CDR1 SGHNT, CDR2 YENEEA.

The rearrangement uses TRBV5-1 and TRBJ1-1; tentatively, D is TRBD1 (5 bases). Between the trimmed V and J ends, which lost 7 bases and 5 bases, there was a span of 15 bases. This CDR3 has 13 amino acids. The germline gives CDR1 SGHRS, CDR2 YFSETQ. The CDR3 DNA is TGCGCCAGCGGAATGGGGGAGGGGACTGAAGCTTTCTTT. It specifies CASGMGEGTEAFF.

V gene TRBV7-9 combines with J gene TRBJ1-5; D possibly corresponds to TRBD1 (6 bases). The CDR3 spans 17 residues. CDR1 and CDR2 (germline): SEHNR, FQNEAQ (reference sequence). Trimming stripped 4 bases from V and 3 bases from J, with 19 bases between. The CDR3 protein is CASSSTLKQGPNQPQHF. CDR3 nucleotide sequence: TGTGCCAGCAGCTCGACCCTCAAACAGGGCCCCAATCAGCCCCAGCATTTT.

The V and J genes are TRBV5-5 and TRBJ1-2; 8 bases align to TRBD1. The CDR3 is made up of 15 amino acids. The V and J ends lost 2 bases and 6 bases, in that order; junction bases with no gene match: 9. Germline CDR1 is SGHKS and CDR2 is YYEKEE (reference sequence). CDR3 nucleotides: TGTGCCAGCAGCTTTACAGGGGGGGAGACGAATGGCTACACCTTC. It encodes CASSFTGGETNGYTF. Complete variable domain (other parts from reference TRBV5-5 and TRBJ1-2): DAGVTQSPTHLIKTRGQQVTLRCSPISGHKSVSWYQQVLGQGPQFIFQYYEKEERGRGNFPDRFSARQFPNYSSELNVNALLLGDSALYLCASSFTGGETNGYTFGSGTRLTVV.

V usage is TRBV19 and J usage is TRBJ1-5; 7 nucleotides align to TRBD1. From germline, CDR1 is LNHDA and CDR2 SQIVND (reference sequence). V shed 5 bases and J 2 bases; nucleotides not matched to a gene: 6. The CDR3 extends over 15 amino acids. CDR3 coding DNA: TGTGCCAGTAGTCGACAGGGCTGGGGCAATCAGCCCCAGCATTTT. Amino acid sequence: CASSRQGWGNQPQHF.

CDR3 bases: TGTGCCAGCAGCGTAGGGTGGGGGCAGCAAGATACGCAGTATTTT. Translation gives CASSVGWGQQDTQYF. The chain employs TRBV9 and TRBJ2-3, with D perhaps matching TRBD1 (6 bases). Per germline, CDR1 SGDLS and CDR2 YYNGEE. V lost 0 bases and J lost 5, with 13 bases in between. The CDR3 has 15 residues.

The V and J genes are TRBV7-9 and TRBJ2-1, with 7 bases that match TRBD2. The CDR3 is 15 residues long. V gave up 3 bases and J gave up 4 bases; unmatched junction bases: 6. CDR1 and CDR2 from the germline V gene are SEHNR and FQNEAQ (reference sequence). The DNA of the CDR3 is TGTGCCAGCAGCTTTGCTAGCGGAGGGTACAATGAGCAGTTCTTC. As protein: CASSFASGGYNEQFF.

The chain is built from TRBV4-3 and TRBJ2-7; D unresolved. The V gene lost 4 bases and the J gene lost 4 bases, with 11 bases spanning the gap. The germline V gene has CDR1 LGHNA and CDR2 YSLEER. The CDR3 sequence is 13 residues long. Here the CDR3 DNA reads TGCGCCAGCAGCCGCTTTTCGGGTTACGAGCAGTACTTC. This sequence encodes CASSRFSGYEQYF.

The chain is built from TRBV25-1 and TRBJ1-2; 7 positions match TRBD1. This CDR3 has 13 residues. J was trimmed by 2 bases and V by 4 bases; bases with no gene match: 1. From germline, CDR1 is MGHDK and CDR2 SYGVNS. Here the CDR3 DNA reads TGTGCCAGCAGTGTGGGACAGAACTATGGCTACACCTTC. Translating gives CASSVGQNYGYTF.

V gene TRBV19 combines with J gene TRBJ2-1, with TRBD2 matching over 7 bases. The J segment lost 12 bases and the V segment lost 2 bases, leaving 13 bases of the junction unmatched. Germline CDR1 reads LNHDA; CDR2 reads SQIVND (reference sequence). This CDR3 comprises 15 residues. The CDR3: CASSITTRTSGGQFF. For the CDR3, the DNA is TGTGCCAGTAGTATAACGACCAGGACCTCGGGAGGGCAGTTCTTC.

This clone occurred a few times. The sample holds other DNA sequences that translate to the same CDR3. CDR3 sequence (DNA): TGCGCCAGCAGCAAGGGACAGGGGGATAATTCACCCCTCCACTTT. Amino acid sequence: CASSKGQGDNSPLHF. The genes are TRBV5-1 and TRBJ1-6, with 11 positions matching TRBD1. This CDR3 spans 15 amino acids. CDR1 is SGHRS, CDR2 YFSETQ, per germline. V lost 4 bases to trimming and J lost 5 bases; unmatched junction nucleotides: 2.

The rearrangement links TRBV7-3 to TRBJ1-1, with a weak D call TRBD1 (6 bases). In germline, CDR1 is SGHTA, CDR2 FQGTGA. CDR3 size: 15 residues. The germline V and J ends were trimmed by 0 bases and 2 bases, with 10 bases remaining between them. The CDR3 DNA sequence: TGTGCCAGCAGCTTAACTCAGGGGTTTAACACTGAAGCTTTCTTT. Translated: CASSLTQGFNTEAFF. Drawing the rest from reference TRBV7-3 and TRBJ1-1, the complete variable domain is GAGVSQTPSNKVTEKGKYVELRCDPISGHTALYWYRQSLGQGPEFLIYFQGTGAADDSGLPNDRFFAVRPEGSVSTLKIQRTERGDSAVYLCASSLTQGFNTEAFFGQGTRLTVV.

V gene TRBV11-2 combines with J gene TRBJ2-5; maybe TRBD1 (6 bases). The V gene lost 5 bases and the J gene lost 5 bases, with 15 bases spanning the gap. From germline, CDR1 is SGHAT and CDR2 FQNNGV. This CDR3 comprises 14 residues. For the CDR3, the DNA is TGTGCCAGCAGCACAACTACAGGGTTGGAGACCCAGTACTTC. Translating gives CASSTTTGLETQYF.

V usage is TRBV30 and J usage is TRBJ1-3; no definite D call. The CDR3 extends over 11 amino acids. Trimming took 6 bases from V and 2 from J, leaving 5 bases between them. CDR1 GTSNPN and CDR2 SVGIG come from the germline V gene (reference sequence). CDR3 protein: CACEAGNTIYF. The CDR3 DNA is TGTGCCTGCGAGGCTGGAAACACCATATATTTT.

This clone was observed a single time. The rearrangement joins TRBV7-2 to TRBJ2-7, with 10 bases matching TRBD1. The trim removed 4 bases at V and 2 bases at J, leaving 5 bases unmatched. Germline lookup yields CDR1 SGHTA and CDR2 FQGNSA. The CDR3 covers 15 residues. CDR3 loop: CASSSQGQGAYEQYF. The CDR3 coding sequence is TGTGCCAGCAGCTCGCAAGGACAGGGGGCCTACGAGCAGTACTTC.

V gene TRBV7-9 combines with J gene TRBJ2-7; tentatively, D is TRBD1 (6 bases). The V end was cut by 5 bases, the J end by 5 bases, with 16 bases between. The CDR3 loop spans 14 amino acids. In germline, CDR1 is SEHNR, CDR2 FQNEAQ (reference sequence). The CDR3 nucleotides read TGTGCCAGCAGCCGACAGGATACGGCAAACGAGCAGTACTTC. It encodes CASSRQDTANEQYF. The complete variable domain, with remaining parts taken from reference TRBV7-9 and TRBJ2-7, reads DTGVSQNPRHKITKRGQNVTFRCDPISEHNRLYWYRQTLGQGPEFLTYFQNEAQLEKSRLLSDRFSAERPKGSFSTLEIQRTEQGDSAMYLCASSRQDTANEQYFGPGTRLTVT.

The chain uses TRBV4-3 and TRBJ2-1; D is unclear. The CDR3 spans 18 residues. The germline gives CDR1 LGHNA, CDR2 YSLEER. V was cut by 0 bases and J by 0 bases, with 15 bases left in between. This chain's CDR3 is CASSQDYISDNSYNEQFF. The CDR3, as DNA: TGCGCCAGCAGCCAAGATTACATTTCCGACAACTCCTACAATGAGCAGTTCTTC.